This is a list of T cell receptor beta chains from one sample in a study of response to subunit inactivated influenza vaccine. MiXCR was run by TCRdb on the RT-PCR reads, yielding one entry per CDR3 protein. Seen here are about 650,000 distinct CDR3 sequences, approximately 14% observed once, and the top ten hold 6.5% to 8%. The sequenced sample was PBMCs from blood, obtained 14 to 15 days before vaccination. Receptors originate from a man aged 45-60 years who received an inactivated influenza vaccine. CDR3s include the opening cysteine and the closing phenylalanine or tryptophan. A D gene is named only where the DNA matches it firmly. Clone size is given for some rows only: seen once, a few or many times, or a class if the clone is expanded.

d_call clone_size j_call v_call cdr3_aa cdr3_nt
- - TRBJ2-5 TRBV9 CASSPGTTQYF TGTGCCAGCAGCCCTGGGACCACCCAGTACTTC
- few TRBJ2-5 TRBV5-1 CASSLASTAVQETQYF TGCGCCAGCAGCTTGGCCAGTACGGCCGTTCAAGAGACCCAGTACTTC
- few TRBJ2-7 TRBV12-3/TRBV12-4 CASSLGRMSEQYF TGTGCCAGCAGTTTGGGCAGGATGAGCGAGCAGTACTTC
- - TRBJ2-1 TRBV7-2 CASSLGFGGRYNEQFF TGTGCCAGCAGCTTAGGGTTCGGAGGGAGATACAATGAGCAGTTCTTC
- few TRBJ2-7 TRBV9 CASSGNAKGPAYEQYF TGTGCCAGCAGCGGCAATGCAAAGGGCCCTGCCTACGAGCAGTACTTC
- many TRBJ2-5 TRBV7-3 CASSRGGREETQYF TGTGCCAGCAGCCGCGGTGGCAGGGAAGAGACCCAGTACTTC
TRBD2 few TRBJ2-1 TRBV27 CASSLIGGGLAPREQFF TGTGCCAGCAGTTTAATTGGTGGGGGACTAGCGCCCCGGGAGCAGTTCTTC
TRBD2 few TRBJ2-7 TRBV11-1 CASSPRVGTSGTQHYEQYF TGTGCCAGCAGCCCCCGGGTAGGAACTAGCGGGACTCAGCACTACGAGCAGTACTTC
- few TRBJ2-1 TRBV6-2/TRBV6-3 CAGSSGSSYNEQFF TGTGCCGGGTCTTCGGGGAGCTCCTACAATGAGCAGTTCTTC
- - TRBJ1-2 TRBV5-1 CASSPGRGSHYGYTF TGCGCCAGCAGCCCGGGCCGAGGAAGTCACTATGGCTACACCTTC
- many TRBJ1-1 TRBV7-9 CASRTPNTEAFF TGTGCCAGCAGGACACCGAACACTGAAGCTTTCTTT
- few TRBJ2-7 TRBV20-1 CSARDVGSYEQYF TGCAGTGCTAGAGATGTGGGCTCCTACGAGCAGTACTTC
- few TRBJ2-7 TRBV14 CASSRGNSYEQYF TGTGCCAGCAGCCGCGGGAACTCCTACGAGCAGTACTTC
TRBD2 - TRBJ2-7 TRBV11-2 CASSQLRGLAKYEQYF TGTGCCAGCAGCCAACTCAGGGGACTAGCGAAATACGAGCAGTACTTC
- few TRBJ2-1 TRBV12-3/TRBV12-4 CASSSRAGNEQFF TGTGCCAGCAGTTCAAGGGCGGGAAATGAGCAGTTCTTC
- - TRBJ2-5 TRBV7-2 CASSRRYGYQETQYF TGTGCCAGCAGCCGGAGGTATGGGTACCAAGAGACCCAGTACTTC
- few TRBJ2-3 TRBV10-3 CAISESWTFTDTQYF TGTGCCATCAGTGAGTCGTGGACTTTCACAGATACGCAGTATTTT
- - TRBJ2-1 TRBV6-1 CASKDISYNEQFF TGTGCCAGCAAAGATATTTCCTACAATGAGCAGTTCTTC
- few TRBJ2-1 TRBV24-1 CATSPQSKDNEQFF TGTGCCACCAGTCCCCAGTCGAAGGACAATGAGCAGTTCTTC
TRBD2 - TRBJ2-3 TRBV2 CASRRLAGRTDTQYF TGTGCCAGCAGAAGACTAGCGGGGAGGACAGATACGCAGTATTTT
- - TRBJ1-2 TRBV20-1 CSASVRDGNYGYTF TGCAGTGCTAGCGTCCGGGACGGAAACTATGGCTACACCTTC
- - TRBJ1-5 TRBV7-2 CASSLVGFGNQPQHF TGTGCCAGCAGCTTAGTAGGGTTCGGCAATCAGCCCCAGCATTTT
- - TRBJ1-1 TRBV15 CATSRAKVNTEAFF TGTGCCACCAGCAGAGCTAAGGTGAACACTGAAGCTTTCTTT
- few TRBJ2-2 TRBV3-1 CASREGLLITGELFF TGTGCCAGCAGGGAGGGTCTATTGATAACCGGGGAGCTGTTTTTT
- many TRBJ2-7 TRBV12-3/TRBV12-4 CASSLGPGKSYEQYF TGTGCCAGCAGTTTAGGTCCAGGGAAATCCTACGAGCAGTACTTC
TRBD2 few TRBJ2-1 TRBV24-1 CATSDGGRGLGEQFF TGTGCCACCAGTGATGGCGGGAGGGGGTTGGGCGAGCAGTTCTTC
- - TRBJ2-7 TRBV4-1 CASSLTSGFGSYEQYF TGCGCCAGCAGCCTCACGTCGGGGTTCGGCTCCTACGAGCAGTACTTC
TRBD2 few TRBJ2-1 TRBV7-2 CASRPGSGTEQFF TGTGCCAGCAGACCCGGTAGCGGGACTGAGCAGTTCTTC
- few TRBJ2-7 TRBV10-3 CAIKAGSTHEQYF TGTGCCATCAAAGCAGGGAGTACCCACGAGCAGTACTTC
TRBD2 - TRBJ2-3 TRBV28 CASSLGWGTSADTQYF TGTGCCAGCAGTTTGGGGTGGGGGACTAGCGCTGATACGCAGTATTTT
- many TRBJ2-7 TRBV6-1 CASRKALYGGSYEQYF TGTGCCAGCAGGAAGGCACTGTACGGGGGCTCCTACGAGCAGTACTTC
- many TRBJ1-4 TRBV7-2 CASSLVIGWGEKLFF TGTGCCAGCAGCTTAGTCATCGGTTGGGGTGAAAAACTGTTTTTT
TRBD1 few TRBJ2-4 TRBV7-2 CASRSGGASKNIQYF TGTGCCAGCAGATCAGGGGGCGCTTCCAAAAACATTCAGTACTTC
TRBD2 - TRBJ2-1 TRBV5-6 CASTPAGGPYEQFF TGTGCCAGCACCCCAGCGGGGGGGCCCTATGAGCAGTTCTTC
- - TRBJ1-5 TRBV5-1 CASSLEAGREPQHF TGCGCCAGCAGCTTGGAAGCAGGGAGGGAGCCCCAGCATTTT
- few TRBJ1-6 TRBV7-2 CASSLEGSGNSPLHF TGTGCCAGCAGCTTAGAGGGGAGTGGGAATTCACCCCTCCACTTT
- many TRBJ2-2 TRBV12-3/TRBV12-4 CASSFSNGGGELFF TGTGCCAGCAGTTTTAGTAATGGGGGCGGGGAGCTGTTTTTT
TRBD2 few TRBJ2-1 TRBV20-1 CSAVLAGLYNEQFF TGCAGTGCTGTGCTAGCGGGTTTATACAATGAGCAGTTCTTC
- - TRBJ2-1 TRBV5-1 CASTPTGSGDYNEQFF TGCGCCAGCACTCCCACAGGATCGGGCGACTACAATGAGCAGTTCTTC
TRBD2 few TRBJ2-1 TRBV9 CASSVSSGSDRQFF TGTGCCAGCAGCGTTAGTAGCGGGAGTGATAGGCAGTTCTTC
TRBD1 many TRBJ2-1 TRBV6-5 CASSYRGLDNEQFF TGTGCCAGCAGTTACAGGGGGCTGGACAATGAGCAGTTCTTC
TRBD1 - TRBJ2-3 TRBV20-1 CSATTGTGLSTDTQYF TGCAGTGCAACCACCGGGACAGGGCTAAGCACAGATACGCAGTATTTT
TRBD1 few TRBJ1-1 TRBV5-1 CASGTGENTEAFF TGCGCCAGCGGCACAGGGGAGAACACTGAAGCTTTCTTT
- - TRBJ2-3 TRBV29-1 CSERDTDTQYF TGCAGCGAGCGAGACACAGATACGCAGTATTTT
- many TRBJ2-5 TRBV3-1 CASSQGPPQYF TGTGCCAGCAGCCAAGGACCCCCCCAGTACTTC
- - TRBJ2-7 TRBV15 CATSRAGTPFYEQYF TGTGCCACCAGCAGAGCCGGGACACCTTTCTACGAGCAGTACTTC
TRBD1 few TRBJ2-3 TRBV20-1 CSAKFGTGGTDTQYF TGCAGTGCGAAGTTTGGGACAGGGGGCACAGATACGCAGTATTTT